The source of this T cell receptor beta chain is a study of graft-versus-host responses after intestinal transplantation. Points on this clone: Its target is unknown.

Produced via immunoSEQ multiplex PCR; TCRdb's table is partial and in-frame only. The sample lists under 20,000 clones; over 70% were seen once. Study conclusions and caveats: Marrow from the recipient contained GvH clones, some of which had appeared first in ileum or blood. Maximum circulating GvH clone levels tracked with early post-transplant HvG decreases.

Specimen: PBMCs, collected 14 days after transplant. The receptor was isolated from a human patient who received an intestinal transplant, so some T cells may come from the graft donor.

The CDR3 spells CASSFRGSGTSGDEQYF. In DNA, the CDR3 is TGTGCCAGCAGTTTTAGGGGATCCGGGACTAGCGGGGACGAGCAGTACTTC. The chain is built from TRBV7-2 and TRBJ2-5; TRBD2 matches at 13 bases. The last part of the DNA fits TRBJ2-7 better; the J call may be wrong. Germline V gene data show CDR1 as SGHTA and CDR2 as FQGNSA. The CDR3 has 17 amino acids.